These 2 T cell receptor beta chains originate from one sample sequenced in a study of beta chain features in type 1 diabetes. cDNA synthesis used the whole RNA isolate, giving expressed TCRB sequences. The data were produced by immunoSEQ multiplex PCR, yet TCRdb's version contains in-frame clones alone and is incomplete. The data show 430,000 or so clones, about an eighth seen once. The sequenced sample was naive CD4+ T cells from blood. These receptors were obtained from a woman between 18 and 29 years old in good health.

This clone has more than one count but fewer than ten. The CDR3 sequence: CASSPRGAYEQYV. The CDR3 DNA follows: TGTGCCAGCAGCCCCCGAGGGGCGTACGAGCAGTACGTC. The chain recombines TRBV14 with TRBJ2-7; TRBD1 or TRBD2 may be the D gene (5 bases each). V lost 4 bases and J 4 bases, leaving 11 bases between the germline ends. The CDR3 is 13 amino acids. Germline CDR1 SGHDN, CDR2 FVKESK.

This clone was observed a few times. This chain links TRBV19 with TRBJ2-1; D is unclear. The CDR3 totals 12 residues. Germline V lookup: CDR1 LNHDA, CDR2 SQIVND (reference sequence). V shed 10 bases and J shed 9 bases, with 16 bases lying between them. In DNA, the CDR3 is TGTGCCACCGACCGCGCCCGAGGTGAGCAGTTCTTC. The encoded protein is CATDRARGEQFF.